The clone carrying this TCR beta chain was seen more than once but under ten times. Genomic DNA, serving as template, underwent TCR beta VDJ and CDR3 profiling. TCRdb processed the reads anew with MiXCR; each CDR3 protein has one entry. The top ten clones hold about two fifths of a sample with hundreds of thousands of distinct CDR3 sequences, roughly 82% of them seen once. The data derive from a study of CD8+CD57+ T cells in acquired aplastic anemia. Turning to the study itself: On average, sorted CD4+ and CD8+ cells gave approximately 3.5 ug of DNA.

Patients selected for sequencing had displayed CD8+CD57+ cell expansion by flow cytometry. The CDR3 is made up of 11 amino acids. The germline CDR1 and CDR2 sequences are ENHRY and SYGVKD. With 11 bases removed from V and 4 bases from J, the gap between germline ends came to 11 bases. The chain joins TRBV10-3 to TRBJ2-5; tentatively, D is TRBD2 (5 bases). This sequence originates from a human donor with aplastic anemia. The sample consisted of sorted CD4+, CD8+, or CD8+CD57+ T cells (not recorded which) from PBMCs. CDR3 nucleotides: TGTGCCGCCGCGGGTGGAGAGACCCAGTACTTC. Translating it yields CAAAGGETQYF.